This TCR beta chain stems from a study of T-cell reconstitution after alpha-beta-depleted transplantation in children. Preparation of the TCRbeta library used unique molecular identifiers. A single record per CDR3 protein comes from TCRdb applying MiXCR to the PCR reads. The sample yields over 150,000 distinct CDR3 sequences, about 6.6% seen once. Trimming at V came to 6 bases and at J to 5 bases, leaving 7 bases not matched to a gene. Per germline, CDR1 SNHLY and CDR2 FYNNEI. CDR3 size: 14 residues. This clonotype was observed a few times. The receptor comes from a boy aged 2 to 10 with acute lymphoblastic leukemia, due to receive a stem cell transplant. This chain uses TRBV2 with TRBJ2-3, with 8 bases that match TRBD2. The sequencing used PBMCs, collected before TCRalphabeta/CD19-depleted stem cell transplant. The CDR3 nucleotides are TGTGCCAGCAGGGGACTAGAGGGGGGAGATACGCAGTATTTT. Its translation is CASRGLEGGDTQYF.